This T cell receptor (beta chain) originates from a study of neurological immune-mediated disorders. TCRdb recomputed calls from the 5' RACE reads with MiXCR, one row per CDR3 protein. The table records roughly 49,000 distinct CDR3 sequences, approximately 12% of them present only once. Indicated time point: longitudinal time-point 3. The sample holds many counts of this clonotype. Trimming stripped 0 bases from V and 4 bases from J, with 16 bases between. CDR1 is DFQATT, CDR2 SNEGSKA, per germline (reference sequence). The CDR3 is made up of 16 amino acids. This receptor was obtained from a male donor with HTLV-1-associated myelopathy (HAM/TSP). The specimen sequenced was PBMCs. The chain has TRBV20-1 and TRBJ1-5, with a tentative D call TRBD1 (5 bases). CDR3 protein: CSARDPQGPGNQPQHF. The CDR3 nucleotides read TGCAGTGCTAGAGATCCCCAGGGTCCGGGAAATCAGCCCCAGCATTTT.